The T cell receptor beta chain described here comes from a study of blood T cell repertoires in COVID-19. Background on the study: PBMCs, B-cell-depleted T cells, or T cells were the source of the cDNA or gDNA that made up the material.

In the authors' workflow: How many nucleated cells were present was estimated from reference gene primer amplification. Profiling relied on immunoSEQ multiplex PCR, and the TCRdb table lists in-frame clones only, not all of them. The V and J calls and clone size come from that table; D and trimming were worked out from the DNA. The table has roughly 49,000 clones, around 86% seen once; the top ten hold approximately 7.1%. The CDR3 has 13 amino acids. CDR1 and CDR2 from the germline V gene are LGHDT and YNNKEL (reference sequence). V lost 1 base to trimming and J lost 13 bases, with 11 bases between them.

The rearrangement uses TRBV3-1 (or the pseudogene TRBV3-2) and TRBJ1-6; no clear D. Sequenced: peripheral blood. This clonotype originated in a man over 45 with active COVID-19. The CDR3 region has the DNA TGTGCCAGCAGCCAAGGGGAGGGTCGGCCCCTCCACTTT. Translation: CASSQGEGRPLHF.